This entry is about one TCR beta chain. The ends were cut back, 2 bases at V and 0 bases at J, with 8 bases in the middle. Germline V CDR1 and CDR2: SGHTA, FQGNSA. The CDR3 totals 15 residues. Original processing notes: Amplification of reference gene primers was used by the study to estimate nucleated cell counts. Data came from immunoSEQ multiplex PCR; TCRdb stores just in-frame clones and leaves some out. That table furnishes V, J and clone size, whereas the DNA furnished D and trimming. The repertoire holds more than 95,000 clones, with about 86% as singletons. This sample was included in a study of blood T cell repertoires in COVID-19. Across the study: PBMCs, B-cell-depleted T cells, or T cells were the source of the cDNA or gDNA that made up the material.

The V call is TRBV7-2, the J call TRBJ2-4; no clear D gene. This sequence was found in a woman over 75 with active or convalescent COVID-19. The sample consisted of peripheral blood. The CDR3 is CASSLYQIAKNIQYF. CDR3 coding DNA: TGTGCCAGCAGCTTATATCAGATAGCCAAAAACATTCAGTACTTC.